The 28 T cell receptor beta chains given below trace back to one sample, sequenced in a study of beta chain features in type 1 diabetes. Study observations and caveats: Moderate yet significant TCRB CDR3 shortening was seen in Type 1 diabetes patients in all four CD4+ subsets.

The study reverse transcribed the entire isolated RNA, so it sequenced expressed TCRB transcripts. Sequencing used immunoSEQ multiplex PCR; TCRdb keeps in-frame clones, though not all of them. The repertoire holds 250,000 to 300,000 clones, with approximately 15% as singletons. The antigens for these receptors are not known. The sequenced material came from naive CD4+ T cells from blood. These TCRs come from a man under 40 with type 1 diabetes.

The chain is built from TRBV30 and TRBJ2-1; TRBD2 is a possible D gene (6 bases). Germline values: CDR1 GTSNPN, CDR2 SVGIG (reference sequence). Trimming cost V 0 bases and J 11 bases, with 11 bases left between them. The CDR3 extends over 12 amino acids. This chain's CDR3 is CAWSVRGDQQFF. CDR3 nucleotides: TGTGCCTGGAGTGTACGCGGGGATCAGCAGTTCTTC. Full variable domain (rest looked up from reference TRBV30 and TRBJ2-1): SQTIHQWPATLVQPVGSPLSLECTVEGTSNPNLYWYRQAAGRGLQLLFYSVGIGQISSEVPQNLSASRPQDRQFILSSKKLLLSDSGFYLCAWSVRGDQQFFGPGTRLTVL.

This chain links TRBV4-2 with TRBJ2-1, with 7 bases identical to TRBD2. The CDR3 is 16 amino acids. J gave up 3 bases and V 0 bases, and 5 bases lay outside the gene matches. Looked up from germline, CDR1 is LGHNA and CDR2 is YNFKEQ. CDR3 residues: CASSQETSRVYNEQFF. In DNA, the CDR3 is TGTGCCAGCAGCCAAGAGACTAGCCGGGTCTACAATGAGCAGTTCTTC.

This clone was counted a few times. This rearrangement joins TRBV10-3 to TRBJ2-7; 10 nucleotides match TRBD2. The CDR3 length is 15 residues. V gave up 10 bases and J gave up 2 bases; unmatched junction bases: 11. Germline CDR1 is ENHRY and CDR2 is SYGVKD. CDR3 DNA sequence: TGTGCCACCTCACCCAGCCTAGCGGGAGCCTACGAGCAGTACTTC. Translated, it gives CATSPSLAGAYEQYF.

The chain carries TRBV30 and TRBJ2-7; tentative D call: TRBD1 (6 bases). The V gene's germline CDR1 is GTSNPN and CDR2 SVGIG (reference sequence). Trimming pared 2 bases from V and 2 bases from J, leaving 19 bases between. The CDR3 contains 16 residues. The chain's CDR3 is CAWSPLSVRGTYEQYF. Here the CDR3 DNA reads TGTGCCTGGAGTCCTCTGAGTGTTAGGGGGACCTACGAGCAGTACTTC.

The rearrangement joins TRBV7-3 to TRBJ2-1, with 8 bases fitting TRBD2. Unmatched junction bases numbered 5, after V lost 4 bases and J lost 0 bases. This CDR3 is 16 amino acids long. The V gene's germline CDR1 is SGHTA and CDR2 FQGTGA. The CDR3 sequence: CASSSSGSISYNEQFF. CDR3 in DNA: TGTGCCAGCAGCTCAAGCGGGAGTATCTCCTACAATGAGCAGTTCTTC.

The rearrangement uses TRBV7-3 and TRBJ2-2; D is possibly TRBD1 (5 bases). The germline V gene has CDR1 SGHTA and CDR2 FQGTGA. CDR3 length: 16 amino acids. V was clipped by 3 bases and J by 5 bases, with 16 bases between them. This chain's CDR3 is CASSLTRLGETGELFF. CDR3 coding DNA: TGTGCCAGCAGCTTGACTCGGTTAGGGGAAACCGGGGAGCTGTTTTTT.

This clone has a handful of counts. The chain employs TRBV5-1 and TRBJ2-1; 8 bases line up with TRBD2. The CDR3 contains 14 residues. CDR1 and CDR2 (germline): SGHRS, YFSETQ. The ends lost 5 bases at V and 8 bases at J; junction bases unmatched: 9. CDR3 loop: CASRGSGSLHEQFF. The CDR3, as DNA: TGCGCCAGCAGGGGAAGCGGGAGTCTCCATGAGCAGTTCTTC.

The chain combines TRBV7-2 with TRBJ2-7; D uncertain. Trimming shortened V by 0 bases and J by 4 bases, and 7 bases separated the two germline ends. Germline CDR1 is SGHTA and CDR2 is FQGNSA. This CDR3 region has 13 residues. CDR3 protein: CASSLAELYEQYF. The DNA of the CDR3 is TGTGCCAGCAGCTTAGCGGAGTTATACGAGCAGTACTTC.

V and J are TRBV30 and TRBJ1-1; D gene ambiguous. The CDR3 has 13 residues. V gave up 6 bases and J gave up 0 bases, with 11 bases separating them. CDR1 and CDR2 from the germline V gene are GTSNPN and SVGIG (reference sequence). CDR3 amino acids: CACASLLNTEAFF. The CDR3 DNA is TGTGCCTGTGCGTCTTTATTGAACACTGAAGCTTTCTTT.

The CDR3 spells CASTKGRLETQYF. DNA of the CDR3: TGTGCCAGCACCAAAGGGAGGTTGGAGACCCAGTACTTC. V and J are TRBV28 and TRBJ2-5, with D perhaps matching TRBD2 (6 bases). Trimming removed 7 bases at V and 5 bases at J, with 14 bases between. Germline V gene data show CDR1 as MDHEN and CDR2 as SYDVKM. This CDR3 is built from 13 residues. Full variable domain (rest looked up from reference TRBV28 and TRBJ2-5): DVKVTQSSRYLVKRTGEKVFLECVQDMDHENMFWYRQDPGLGLRLIYFSYDVKMKEKGDIPEGYSVSREKKERFSLILESASTNQTSMYLCASTKGRLETQYFGPGTRLLVL.

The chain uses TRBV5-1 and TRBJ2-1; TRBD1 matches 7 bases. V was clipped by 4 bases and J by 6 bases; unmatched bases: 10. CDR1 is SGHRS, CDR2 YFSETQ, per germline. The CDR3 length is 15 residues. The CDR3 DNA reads TGCGCCAGCAGCACGACAGGGTTCCCCGGCAATGAGCAGTTCTTC. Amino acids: CASSTTGFPGNEQFF.

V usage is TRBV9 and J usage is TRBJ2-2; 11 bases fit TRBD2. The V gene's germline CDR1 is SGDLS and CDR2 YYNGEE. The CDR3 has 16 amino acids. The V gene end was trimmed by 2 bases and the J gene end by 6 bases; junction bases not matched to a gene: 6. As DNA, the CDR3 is TGTGCCAGCAGCGTCACTAGCGGGAGCAGAGCCGGGGAGCTGTTTTTT. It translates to CASSVTSGSRAGELFF. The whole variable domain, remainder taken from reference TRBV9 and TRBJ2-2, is DSGVTQTPKHLITATGQRVTLRCSPRSGDLSVYWYQQSLDQGLQFLIQYYNGEERAKGNILERFSAQQFPDLHSELNLSSLELGDSALYFCASSVTSGSRAGELFFGEGSRLTVL.

CDR3 sequence reads: CASSQDWGVNTGELFF. CDR3 nucleotide sequence: TGTGCCAGCAGCCAAGATTGGGGGGTTAACACCGGGGAGCTGTTTTTT. The chain has TRBV14 and TRBJ2-2, with D possibly TRBD2 on 6 matching bases. This CDR3 contains 16 residues. V lost 0 bases, J lost 2 bases, and 10 bases lay in between. CDR1 is SGHDN, CDR2 FVKESK, per germline.

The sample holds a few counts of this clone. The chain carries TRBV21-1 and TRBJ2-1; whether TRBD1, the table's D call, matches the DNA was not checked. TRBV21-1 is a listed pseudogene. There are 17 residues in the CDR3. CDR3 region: CASRKGRQCPPYNEQFF. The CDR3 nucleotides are TGTGCCAGCAGGAAAGGTAGACAGTGCCCTCCCTACAATGAGCAGTTCTTC.

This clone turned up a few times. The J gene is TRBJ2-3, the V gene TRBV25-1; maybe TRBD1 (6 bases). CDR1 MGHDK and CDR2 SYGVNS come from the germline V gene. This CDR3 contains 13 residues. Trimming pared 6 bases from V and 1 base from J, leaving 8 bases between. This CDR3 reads CASSRTGTDTQYF. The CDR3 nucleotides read TGTGCCAGCAGCAGGACAGGCACAGATACGCAGTATTTT.

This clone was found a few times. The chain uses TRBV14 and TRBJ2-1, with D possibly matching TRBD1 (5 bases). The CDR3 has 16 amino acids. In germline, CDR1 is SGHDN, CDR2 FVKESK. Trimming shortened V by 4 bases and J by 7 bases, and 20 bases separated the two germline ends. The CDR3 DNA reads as TGTGCCAGCAGCCCCACAGGCGCGTCCTTGGGGAATGAGCAGTTCTTC. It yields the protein CASSPTGASLGNEQFF.

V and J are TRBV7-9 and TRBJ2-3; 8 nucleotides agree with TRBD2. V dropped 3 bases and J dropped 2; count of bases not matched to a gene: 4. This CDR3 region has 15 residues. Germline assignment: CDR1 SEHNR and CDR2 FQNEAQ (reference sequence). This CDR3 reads CASSLASGYTDTQYF. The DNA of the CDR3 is TGTGCCAGCAGCTTGGCTAGCGGGTACACAGATACGCAGTATTTT.

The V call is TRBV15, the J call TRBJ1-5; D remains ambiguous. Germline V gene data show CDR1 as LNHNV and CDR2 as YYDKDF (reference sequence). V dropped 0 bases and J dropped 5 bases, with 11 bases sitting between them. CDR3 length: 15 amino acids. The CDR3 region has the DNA TGTGCCACCAGCAGAGATCGCAACGGGTATCAGCCCCAGCATTTT. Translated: CATSRDRNGYQPQHF.

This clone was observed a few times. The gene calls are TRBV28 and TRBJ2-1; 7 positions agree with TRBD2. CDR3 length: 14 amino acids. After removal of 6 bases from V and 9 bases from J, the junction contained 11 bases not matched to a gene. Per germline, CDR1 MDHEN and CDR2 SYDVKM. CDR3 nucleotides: TGTGCCAGCAGCCTAAGGCGGGGGACGGGTGAGCAGTTCTTC. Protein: CASSLRRGTGEQFF.

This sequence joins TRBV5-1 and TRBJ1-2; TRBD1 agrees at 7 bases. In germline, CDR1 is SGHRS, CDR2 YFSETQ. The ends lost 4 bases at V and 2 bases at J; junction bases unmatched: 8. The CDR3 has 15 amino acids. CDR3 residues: CASSRGGPENYGYTF. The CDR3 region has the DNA TGCGCCAGCAGCCGAGGGGGCCCGGAAAACTATGGCTACACCTTC.

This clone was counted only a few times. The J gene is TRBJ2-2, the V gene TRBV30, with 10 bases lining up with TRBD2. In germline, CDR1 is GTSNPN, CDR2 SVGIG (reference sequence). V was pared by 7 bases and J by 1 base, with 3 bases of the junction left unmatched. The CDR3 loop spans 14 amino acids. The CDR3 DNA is TGTGCCTCGGGACTAGCGTGGAACACCGGGGAGCTGTTTTTT. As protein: CASGLAWNTGELFF.

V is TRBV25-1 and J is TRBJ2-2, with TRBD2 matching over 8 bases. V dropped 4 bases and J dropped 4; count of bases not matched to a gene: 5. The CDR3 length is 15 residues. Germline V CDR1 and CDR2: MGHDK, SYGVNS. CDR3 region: CASSVGLAGTGELFF. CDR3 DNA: TGTGCCAGCAGTGTGGGTCTAGCGGGCACCGGGGAGCTGTTTTTT.

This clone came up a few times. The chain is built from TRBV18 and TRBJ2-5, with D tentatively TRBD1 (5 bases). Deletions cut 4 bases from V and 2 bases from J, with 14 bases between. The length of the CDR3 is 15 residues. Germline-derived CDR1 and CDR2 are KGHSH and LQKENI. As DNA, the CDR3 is TGTGCCAGCTCACGTTGGCAGGGCCCACAAGAGACCCAGTACTTC. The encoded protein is CASSRWQGPQETQYF.

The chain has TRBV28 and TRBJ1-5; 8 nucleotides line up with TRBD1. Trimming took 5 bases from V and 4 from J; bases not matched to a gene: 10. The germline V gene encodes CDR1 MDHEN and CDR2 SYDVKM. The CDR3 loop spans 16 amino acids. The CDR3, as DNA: TGTGCCAGCAGTCCCCCGGGGACAGGCCCGAATCAGCCCCAGCATTTT. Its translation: CASSPPGTGPNQPQHF.

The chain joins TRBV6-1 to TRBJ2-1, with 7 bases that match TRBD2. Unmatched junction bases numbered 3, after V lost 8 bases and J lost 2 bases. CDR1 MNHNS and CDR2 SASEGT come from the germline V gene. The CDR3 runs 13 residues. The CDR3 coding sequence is TGTGCCAGCGGACTAGACGCCTACAATGAGCAGTTCTTC. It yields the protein CASGLDAYNEQFF.

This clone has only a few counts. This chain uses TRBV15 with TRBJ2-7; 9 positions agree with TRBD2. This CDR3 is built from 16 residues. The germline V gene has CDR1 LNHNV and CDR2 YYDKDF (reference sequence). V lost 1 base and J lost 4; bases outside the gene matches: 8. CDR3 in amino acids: CATSRAPGLATYEQYF. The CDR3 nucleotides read TGTGCCACCAGCAGAGCTCCGGGACTAGCTACTTACGAGCAGTACTTC.

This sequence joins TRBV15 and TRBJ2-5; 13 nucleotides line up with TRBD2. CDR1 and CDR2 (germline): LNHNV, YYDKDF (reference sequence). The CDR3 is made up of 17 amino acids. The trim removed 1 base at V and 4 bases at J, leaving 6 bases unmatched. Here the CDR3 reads CATSRGTSGRRAETQYF. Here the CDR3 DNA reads TGTGCCACCAGCAGAGGGACTAGCGGGAGAAGGGCAGAGACCCAGTACTTC.

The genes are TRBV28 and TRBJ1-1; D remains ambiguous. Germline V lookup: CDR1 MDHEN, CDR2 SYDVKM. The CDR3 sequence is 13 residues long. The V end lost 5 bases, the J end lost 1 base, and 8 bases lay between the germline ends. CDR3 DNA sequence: TGTGCCAGCAGTGGCAATAAGAACACTGAAGCTTTCTTT. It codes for CASSGNKNTEAFF.